The clone carrying this T cell receptor beta chain has just a few counts. Its antigen is still unknown. The germline V gene encodes CDR1 SQVTM and CDR2 ANQGSEA. After removal of 7 bases from V and 0 bases from J, the junction contained 17 bases not matched to a gene. There are 20 residues in the CDR3. PCR involved 60 Vbeta and 13 Jbeta primers. The method was immunoSEQ multiplex PCR; TCRdb's version includes in-frame clones alone and lacks a portion of them. The table includes about 160,000 clones, about 80% detected once. This sample stems from a study of cytomegalovirus exposure and HLA in healthy donors. Overall study results and limits: Later analysis demonstrated an association between a missense DCLRE1C variant and TCR beta V- and J-gene trimming. A later analysis reportedly found that, within productive TCRs, an Asian-associated ancestry cluster had fewer N-insertions than the mean observed across the roughly 700 donors.

The source material was PBMCs. The chain couples TRBV29-1 to TRBJ2-6; 11 nucleotides align to TRBD2. This clonotype was sampled from a woman aged 50 to 60 in good health and CMV-seropositive. CDR3 sequence: CSASGGTSGFPNSGANVLTF. CDR3 coding DNA: TGCAGCGCCTCAGGGGGGACTAGCGGATTTCCCAACTCTGGGGCCAACGTCCTGACTTTC. The full variable domain, rest sourced from reference TRBV29-1 and TRBJ2-6, is SAVISQKPSRDICQRGTSLTIQCQVDSQVTMMFWYRQQPGQSLTLIATANQGSEATYESGFVIDKFPISRPNLTFSTLTVSNMSPEDSSIYLCSASGGTSGFPNSGANVLTFGAGSRLTVL.